This T cell receptor (beta chain) was identified during a study of technical replicates of blood from a handful of donors. The method was immunoSEQ multiplex PCR; TCRdb's version includes in-frame clones alone and lacks a portion of them. The table has under 90,000 clones, roughly 96% seen once; the top ten hold less than 0.25%. Germline lookup yields CDR1 GTSNPN and CDR2 SVGIG (reference sequence). The CDR3 length is 15 residues. V was cut by 3 bases and J by 3 bases, with 18 bases left in between. The gene calls are TRBV30 and TRBJ2-7; TRBD1 might be the D (8 bases). Sequences were obtained from T cells isolated from PBMCs. This receptor was obtained from a human donor in good health. Here the CDR3 DNA reads TGTGCCTGGAGGAGGGGGGGACAGGCGAACTACGAGCAGTACTTC. Its translation is CAWRRGGQANYEQYF.